This T cell receptor (beta chain) was sequenced in a study of T cells after yellow fever vaccination. TCRdb itself ran the 5' RACE reads through MiXCR, one entry per CDR3 protein. The table has around 330,000 distinct CDR3 sequences, 3% to 4.5% seen once; the top ten hold 23%. CDR3 length: 14 amino acids. Trimming removed 0 bases from V and 5 bases from J, with 12 bases in between. CDR1 and CDR2 from the germline V gene are SGHRS and YFSETQ. In this sample, this clonotype turned up many times. Antigen specificity is unknown. General study points: High-abundance clonotypes from the bulk population could contaminate FACS-sorted repertoires. Reappearance after the booster was seen for most primary-vaccination clones, at 95% to 96% CD4 and 85% to 90% CD8.

This TCR came from a man aged 18 to 30 who received the YFV17D yellow fever vaccine. The chain combines TRBV5-1 with TRBJ2-7; weak D call: TRBD2 (5 bases). Source: PBMCs, taken on the day of the yellow fever booster vaccination. CDR3 nucleotides: TGCGCCAGCAGCTTGGGGGCAGGAGGTGACGAGCAGTACTTC. The encoded protein is CASSLGAGGDEQYF. Looking up the rest from reference TRBV5-1 and TRBJ2-7 gives the full variable domain: KAGVTQTPRYLIKTRGQQVTLSCSPISGHRSVSWYQQTPGQGLQFLFEYFSETQRNKGNFPGRFSGRQFSNSRSEMNVSTLELGDSALYLCASSLGAGGDEQYFGPGTRLTVT.